This T cell receptor (beta chain) was sequenced during a study of CD8+CD57+ T cells in acquired aplastic anemia. CD8+CD57+ cell expansion had been shown by flow cytometry in patients chosen for sequencing. Points on this clonotype: The junction does not match germline at one end; this may be a read error.

Profiling of TCR beta VDJ combinations and CDR3 sequences used genomic DNA as template. TCRdb redid the calling of the reads with MiXCR, one entry per CDR3 protein. The sample gives tens of thousands of distinct CDR3 sequences, over 55% of which show up once; 59% is in the top ten. This sequence originates from a human donor with aplastic anemia. Sequencing was carried out using sorted CD4+, CD8+, or CD8+CD57+ T cells (not recorded which) from PBMCs.

The CDR3 DNA reads TGTGCCAGCAGTGAAGAGTACAGGGCACGATCCTACGAGCAGTACTTC. Protein product: CASSEEYRARSYEQYF. V gene TRBV10-3 combines with J gene TRBJ2-7; a weak D match, TRBD1 (6 bases). The CDR3 covers 16 residues. Per the germline V gene, CDR1 is ENHRY and CDR2 is SYGVKD.